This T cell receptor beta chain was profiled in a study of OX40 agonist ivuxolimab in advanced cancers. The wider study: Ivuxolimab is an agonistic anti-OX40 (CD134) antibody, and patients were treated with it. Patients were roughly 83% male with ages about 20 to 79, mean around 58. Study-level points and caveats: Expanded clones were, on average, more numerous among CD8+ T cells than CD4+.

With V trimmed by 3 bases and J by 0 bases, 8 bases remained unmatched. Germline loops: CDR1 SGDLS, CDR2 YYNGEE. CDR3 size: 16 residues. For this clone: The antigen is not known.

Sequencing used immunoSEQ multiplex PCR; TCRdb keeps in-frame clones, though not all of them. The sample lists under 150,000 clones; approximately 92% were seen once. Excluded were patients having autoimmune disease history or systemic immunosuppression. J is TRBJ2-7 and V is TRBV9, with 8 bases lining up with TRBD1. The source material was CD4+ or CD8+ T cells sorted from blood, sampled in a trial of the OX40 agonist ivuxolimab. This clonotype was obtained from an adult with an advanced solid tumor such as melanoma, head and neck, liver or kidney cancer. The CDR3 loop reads CASSETTGDSSYEQYF. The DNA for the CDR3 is TGTGCCAGCAGCGAGACGACAGGGGACTCCTCCTACGAGCAGTACTTC.